This passage covers 27 T cell receptor beta chains from one sample sequenced in a study of cytomegalovirus exposure and HLA in healthy donors. Researchers ran the PCR with 60 Vbeta and 13 Jbeta primers. The method was immunoSEQ multiplex PCR; TCRdb's version includes in-frame clones alone and lacks a portion of them. The sample holds 99,000 or so clones, more than 80% seen once. Sequenced: PBMCs. The receptors here all came from a man aged 18 to 29 in good health and CMV-seronegative.

This clone showed up just a few times. The chain couples TRBV2 to TRBJ1-1; perhaps TRBD1 as D (6 bases). Germline V lookup: CDR1 SNHLY, CDR2 FYNNEI. The ends were cut back, 5 bases at V and 8 bases at J, with 12 bases in the middle. This CDR3 is built from 12 residues. The CDR3 region has the DNA TGTGCCAGCAGTCGAGAAACAGGGGAAGCTTTCTTT. It yields the protein CASSRETGEAFF.

The chain couples TRBV28 to TRBJ2-7; D remains ambiguous. The V gene lost 4 bases and the J gene lost 9 bases, with 13 bases spanning the gap. Germline-derived CDR1 and CDR2 are MDHEN and SYDVKM. The CDR3 totals 12 residues. The CDR3 spells CASSSPPSGQYF. CDR3 coding DNA: TGTGCCAGCAGTTCCCCTCCTTCCGGGCAGTACTTC.

The rearrangement links TRBV19 to TRBJ2-6, with D perhaps matching TRBD1 (6 bases). Germline-derived CDR1 and CDR2 are LNHDA and SQIVND (reference sequence). V dropped 6 bases and J dropped 4 bases, with 13 bases sitting between them. This CDR3 contains 15 residues. CDR3: CASSITGSGANVLTF. The CDR3 DNA sequence: TGTGCCAGTAGCATCACAGGGTCCGGGGCCAACGTCCTGACTTTC.

The chain carries TRBV11-2 and TRBJ2-3; possible D gene TRBD2, 5 bases. Germline CDR1 SGHAT, CDR2 FQNNGV. The CDR3 covers 14 residues. V was trimmed by 5 bases and J by 2 bases, leaving 11 bases between them. CDR3 in DNA: TGTGCCAGCAGCCCGGGAAACCCCACAGATACGCAGTATTTT. Translating gives CASSPGNPTDTQYF.

V usage is TRBV6-1 and J usage is TRBJ1-2, with no clear D. Trimming shortened V by 5 bases and J by 4 bases, and 5 bases separated the two germline ends. CDR1 and CDR2 (germline): MNHNS, SASEGT. The CDR3 runs to 11 residues. The CDR3 loop reads CASSPSYGYTF. The CDR3 DNA reads TGTGCCAGCAGTCCCTCCTATGGCTACACCTTC.

The chain combines TRBV29-1 with TRBJ1-5; TRBD1 aligns across 9 bases. This CDR3 spans 13 amino acids. The V segment lost 4 bases and the J segment 6 bases; nucleotides outside the gene matches: 4. Germline V gives CDR1 SQVTM, CDR2 ANQGSEA. CDR3 loop: CSVGDRVSQPQHF. CDR3 nucleotide sequence: TGCAGCGTTGGGGACAGGGTGTCTCAGCCCCAGCATTTT.

The chain is built from TRBV12-5 and TRBJ2-5, with D maybe TRBD2 (5 bases). Germline V CDR1 and CDR2: LGHNT, FRNRAP. Trimming took off 6 bases at V and 3 bases at J, with 20 bases between the two ends. The CDR3 extends over 16 amino acids. CDR3 region: CASGSPPGLQKETQYF. In nucleotides, the CDR3 is TGTGCTAGTGGCTCCCCCCCGGGATTACAGAAAGAGACCCAGTACTTC.

The V gene is TRBV11-2, the J gene TRBJ2-7, with 8 bases aligning to TRBD1. This CDR3 is built from 12 residues. Germline values: CDR1 SGHAT, CDR2 FQNNGV. J lost 6 bases, V lost 10 bases, and 8 bases had no gene match. The CDR3 DNA is TGTGCCACCCGCCAGGGGGCCTTCGAGCAGTACTTC. Residues: CATRQGAFEQYF.

V is TRBV9 and J is TRBJ1-2, with TRBD1 as a possible D gene (5 bases). Germline CDR1 and CDR2: SGDLS and YYNGEE. The CDR3 is made up of 15 amino acids. The ends were cut back, 0 bases at V and 2 bases at J, with 11 bases in the middle. This chain's CDR3 is CASSVVAGSNYGYTF. CDR3 nucleotides: TGTGCCAGCAGCGTAGTGGCAGGGTCCAACTATGGCTACACCTTC.

The chain recombines TRBV6-4 with TRBJ2-1; 11 nucleotides match TRBD1. Germline-derived CDR1 and CDR2 are MRHNA and SNTAGT. The V and J ends lost 4 bases and 6 bases, in that order; junction bases with no gene match: 5. The CDR3 contains 15 residues. The CDR3, as DNA: TGTGCCAGCAGTGCATCCGGGACAGGGGGCAATGAGCAGTTCTTC. It yields the protein CASSASGTGGNEQFF.

J is TRBJ1-1 and V is TRBV7-8; 10 bases are shared with TRBD1. This CDR3 is built from 16 residues. In germline, CDR1 is SGHVS, CDR2 FQNEAQ. J was trimmed by 0 bases and V by 1 base; bases with no gene match: 2. CDR3: CASSLETGGMNTEAFF. CDR3 nucleotides: TGTGCCAGCAGCTTAGAGACAGGGGGCATGAACACTGAAGCTTTCTTT.

The sample holds one count of this clone. The chain has TRBV18 and TRBJ1-5; no clear D gene. The CDR3 has 12 residues. Trimming stripped 4 bases from V and 6 bases from J, with 7 bases between. Germline CDR1 and CDR2: KGHSH and LQKENI. The CDR3 nucleotides are TGTGCCAGCTCACTACAGTCTCAGCCCCAGCATTTT. Protein: CASSLQSQPQHF.

This clone was seen more than once but under ten times. The chain recombines TRBV4-3 with TRBJ1-2, with 10 bases matching TRBD1. Germline loops: CDR1 LGHNA, CDR2 YSLEER. The CDR3 extends over 14 amino acids. The V and J ends lost 3 bases and 6 bases, in that order; junction bases with no gene match: 4. Here the CDR3 DNA reads TGCGCCAGCAGCCACCCCGACAGGGGGCATGGCTACACCTTC. It translates to CASSHPDRGHGYTF.

The V call is TRBV13, the J call TRBJ2-7, with 9 bases matching TRBD2. The trim removed 5 bases at V and 5 bases at J, leaving 10 bases unmatched. Germline loops: CDR1 PRHDT, CDR2 FYEKMQ (reference sequence). The CDR3 sequence is 15 residues long. As DNA, the CDR3 is TGTGCCAGCAGCCCCCGGGGGAGCGGGAGGCACGAGCAGTACTTC. As protein: CASSPRGSGRHEQYF.

This chain joins TRBV28 and TRBJ1-2; D unresolved. The germline V gene encodes CDR1 MDHEN and CDR2 SYDVKM. Between the trimmed V and J ends, which lost 3 bases and 7 bases, there was a span of 9 bases. The CDR3 has 12 amino acids. Here the CDR3 reads CASSFSQSGYTF. Here the CDR3 DNA reads TGTGCCAGCAGTTTCTCACAGTCTGGCTACACCTTC.

Note on this clone: The sample carries other DNA sequences with the same CDR3. The V and J genes are TRBV5-6 and TRBJ1-5; TRBD1 matches at 7 bases. Trimming removed 1 base from V and 4 bases from J; junction bases left unmatched: 8. The CDR3 loop spans 16 amino acids. Germline CDR1 reads SGHDT; CDR2 reads YYEEEE. CDR3 bases: TGTGCCAGCAGCTTGACAGGGGTCCCCCGAAATCAGCCCCAGCATTTT. Protein product: CASSLTGVPRNQPQHF. Drawing the rest from reference TRBV5-6 and TRBJ1-5, the complete variable domain is DAGVTQSPTHLIKTRGQQVTLRCSPKSGHDTVSWYQQALGQGPQFIFQYYEEEERQRGNFPDRFSGHQFPNYSSELNVNALLLGDSALYLCASSLTGVPRNQPQHFGDGTRLSIL.

This clone has just one count. This chain links TRBV7-2 with TRBJ2-5, with 14 bases aligning to TRBD2. Losses at the gene ends were 5 bases for V and 6 bases for J; bases not matched to a gene: 11. CDR3 size: 17 residues. Per germline, CDR1 SGHTA and CDR2 FQGNSA. CDR3 residues: CASSNSGLAGVEKTQYF. The CDR3 region has the DNA TGTGCCAGCAGCAATTCGGGACTAGCGGGAGTGGAAAAGACCCAGTACTTC.

This sequence joins TRBV9 and TRBJ1-2, with D possibly TRBD1 on 6 matching bases. This CDR3 has 15 residues. Trimming removed 3 bases at V and 4 bases at J, with 16 bases between. CDR1 is SGDLS and CDR2 is YYNGEE in the germline V gene. The CDR3, as DNA: TGTGCCAGCAGCGAGGACAGTCGAGGGTCCTATGGCTACACCTTC. This sequence encodes CASSEDSRGSYGYTF.

The CDR3 here is CASSRTGSGNQPQHF. The CDR3 DNA follows: TGTGCCAGCAGCCGAACAGGGAGTGGCAATCAGCCCCAGCATTTT. The rearrangement links TRBV14 to TRBJ1-5, with D maybe TRBD1 (6 bases). The CDR3 is made up of 15 amino acids. CDR1 is SGHDN and CDR2 is FVKESK in the germline V gene. V was pared by 4 bases and J by 2 bases, with 12 bases between.

The chain links TRBV9 to TRBJ2-7, with unresolved D. Germline lookup yields CDR1 SGDLS and CDR2 YYNGEE. The CDR3 has 15 residues. V was cut by 4 bases and J by 0 bases, with 14 bases left in between. The CDR3 nucleotides are TGTGCCAGCAGCCCCCTCGCTGAGAGCTCCTACGAGCAGTACTTC. Amino acid sequence: CASSPLAESSYEQYF.

The V gene is TRBV7-9, the J gene TRBJ2-1, with unresolved D. V lost 3 bases to trimming and J lost 9 bases, with 15 bases between them. This CDR3 has 14 amino acids. The germline V gene has CDR1 SEHNR and CDR2 FQNEAQ (reference sequence). This CDR3 reads CASSLRRSTVEQFF. The CDR3 DNA reads TGTGCCAGCAGCTTGAGGCGGTCTACCGTTGAGCAGTTCTTC.

The chain joins TRBV7-2 to TRBJ1-6; 9 bases are shared with TRBD1. This CDR3 region has 17 residues. The germline V gene encodes CDR1 SGHTA and CDR2 FQGNSA. Trimming took 6 bases from V and 4 from J; bases not matched to a gene: 10. The CDR3 nucleotides are TGTGCCAGCAGGATGCGTACAGGGGGCGCGTATAATTCACCCCTCCACTTT. This encodes CASRMRTGGAYNSPLHF.

The chain recombines TRBV10-3 with TRBJ2-3; the match to TRBD2 covers 12 bases. The CDR3 is 16 residues long. The junction had 5 bases not matched to a gene; V was cut back by 3 bases and J by 4 bases. In germline, CDR1 is ENHRY, CDR2 SYGVKD. The CDR3 spells CAISDLAGGPPDTQYF. The CDR3 DNA sequence: TGTGCCATCAGTGATCTAGCGGGAGGGCCCCCAGATACGCAGTATTTT.

The chain joins TRBV23-1 to TRBJ1-5; weak D call: TRBD1 (5 bases). TRBV23-1 is flagged as an ORF with uncertain function. V lost 2 bases and J lost 2, with 22 bases in between. CDR3 size: 19 residues. CDR3 region: CASSQPGGRVRSGNQPQHF. In nucleotides, the CDR3 is TGCGCCAGCAGTCAACCGGGGGGACGGGTGAGGAGTGGCAATCAGCCCCAGCATTTT.

The V call is TRBV27, the J call TRBJ2-1, with 7 bases lining up with TRBD2. The CDR3 has 15 residues. The junction had 13 bases not matched to a gene; V was cut back by 8 bases and J by 6 bases. Germline V gene sequence: CDR1 MNHEY, CDR2 SMNVEV (reference sequence). CDR3 amino acids: CASVGGTKATNEQFF. Written as DNA, the CDR3 is TGTGCCAGCGTAGGCGGGACTAAGGCCACCAATGAGCAGTTCTTC.

This chain links TRBV4-3 with TRBJ2-6; D perhaps matches TRBD1 (5 bases). V was clipped by 0 bases and J by 3 bases, with 15 bases between them. Germline V gene data show CDR1 as LGHNA and CDR2 as YSLEER. The CDR3 covers 18 residues. CDR3 coding DNA: TGCGCCAGCAGCCAAGAGACTCCCAGGGCGGTTGGGGCCAACGTCCTGACTTTC. Amino acid sequence: CASSQETPRAVGANVLTF.

V and J are TRBV4-1 and TRBJ2-7; possibly TRBD2 for D (7 bases). The CDR3 consists of 14 residues. Trimming removed 4 bases at V and 6 bases at J, with 16 bases between. Germline V gives CDR1 MGHRA, CDR2 YSYEKL. The chain's CDR3 is CASSLGGQGREQYF. The CDR3 nucleotides are TGCGCCAGCAGCCTCGGGGGGCAGGGGCGCGAGCAGTACTTC.